The text below deals with one T cell receptor beta chain. Antigen unknown. Data came from immunoSEQ multiplex PCR; TCRdb stores just in-frame clones and leaves some out. In the table there are roughly 35,000 clones, about three quarters of which are singletons. Trimming removed 0 bases at V and 4 bases at J, with 10 bases between. CDR3 length equals 14 residues. Germline CDR1 and CDR2: SGHRS and YFSETQ. Before sequencing took place, the ViraFEST assay used viral peptide pools to expand antigen-specific CD4+ T cells. CD4+ T cell isolation took place after 10 days of culture. By PCR, the person was confirmed to have had SARS-CoV-2 infection between March and December 2020. PBMC cultures contained some 2.1 million cells per well, 7.5 to 10 IU/ml IL-2 and around 9.9 ug/ml peptides. This sample was taken from a study of vaccination effects on CD4 cells after COVID-19.

This TCR derives from a human donor who had a prior SARS-CoV-2 infection. The starting material was CD4+ T cells from PBMCs cultured with HCoV-NL63 spike peptides, obtained before COVID-19 vaccination. The V call is TRBV5-1, the J call TRBJ1-1; tentative D call: TRBD1 (6 bases). The DNA of the CDR3 is TGCGCCAGCAGCTTGGACAGGGCCGGCACTGAAGCTTTCTTT. Its translation is CASSLDRAGTEAFF.